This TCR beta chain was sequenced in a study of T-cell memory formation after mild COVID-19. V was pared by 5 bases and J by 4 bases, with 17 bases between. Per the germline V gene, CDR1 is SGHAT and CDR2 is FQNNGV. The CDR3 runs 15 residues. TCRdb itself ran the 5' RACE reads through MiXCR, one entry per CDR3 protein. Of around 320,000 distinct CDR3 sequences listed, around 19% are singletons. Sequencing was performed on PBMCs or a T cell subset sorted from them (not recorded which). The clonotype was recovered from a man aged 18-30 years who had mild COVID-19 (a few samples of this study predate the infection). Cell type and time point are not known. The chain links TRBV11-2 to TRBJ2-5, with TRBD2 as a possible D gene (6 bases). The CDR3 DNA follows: TGTGCCAGCAGCCGAGGGGCGGGACTGGGAGAGACCCAGTACTTC. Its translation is CASSRGAGLGETQYF.